This T cell receptor (beta chain) was found in a study of cytomegalovirus exposure and HLA in healthy donors. A word on this clone: Its specificity is not known.

Primers for the PCR totalled 60 Vbeta and 13 Jbeta. This table comes from immunoSEQ multiplex PCR, and its TCRdb copy is limited to in-frame clones, with some not included. The profile covers 210,000 or so clones, with over 60% appearing a single time and 2.1% taken by the ten largest. V was clipped by 3 bases and J by 2 bases, with 16 bases between them. This CDR3 spans 16 amino acids. Germline V gene lookup returns CDR1 MNHEY and CDR2 SMNVEV (reference sequence). Whole-study results and caveats: A list of 150 to 200 TCR beta chains associated with cytomegalovirus was given. Most of the CMV-associated TCR beta chains (in a later analysis) appeared to be HLA-restricted. The likely origin of a cluster of highly shared sequence variants was a sequencing artifact.

The material sequenced was PBMCs. This sequence was found in a woman in her twenties or thirties in good health and CMV-seropositive. This chain links TRBV27 with TRBJ2-5; D is possibly TRBD1 (5 bases). CDR3 nucleotides: TGTGCCAGCAGTTTTTCGGGTAGGACACGGCAAGAGACCCAGTACTTC. It is translated as CASSFSGRTRQETQYF.